What follows are 22 T cell receptor beta chains derived from one specimen sequenced in a study of blood T cell repertoires in COVID-19. The method was immunoSEQ multiplex PCR; TCRdb's version includes in-frame clones alone and lacks a portion of them. This table has some 430,000 clones, 90% appearing once. The sequencing input was PBMCs or T cells enriched from blood (not recorded which). These receptors were collected from a young man who had recovered from COVID-19.

The chain joins TRBV30 to TRBJ2-3; D possibly corresponds to TRBD1 (6 bases). Germline loops: CDR1 GTSNPN, CDR2 SVGIG (reference sequence). This CDR3 is 15 amino acids long. V lost 2 bases and J 5 bases, leaving 17 bases between the germline ends. CDR3 coding DNA: TGTGCCTGGAGTCGCGGCTCAGGGGCACAAGATACGCAGTATTTT. This sequence encodes CAWSRGSGAQDTQYF.

This sequence joins TRBV14 and TRBJ2-7, with 12 bases matching TRBD2. V lost 6 bases to trimming and J lost 5 bases; unmatched junction nucleotides: 8. Germline V CDR1 and CDR2: SGHDN, FVKESK. The CDR3 covers 15 residues. The CDR3 nucleotides read TGTGCCAGCAGTGATAGACTAGCGGGAGTCCACGAGCAGTACTTC. Its translation is CASSDRLAGVHEQYF.

The chain carries TRBV3-1 (or the pseudogene TRBV3-2) and TRBJ1-5; D unresolved. Germline CDR1 and CDR2: LGHDT and YNNKEL (reference sequence). The CDR3 contains 16 residues. The germline V and J ends were trimmed by 4 bases and 4 bases, with 17 bases remaining between them. CDR3 in amino acids: CASSLGVAKANQPQHF. The CDR3 coding sequence is TGTGCCAGCAGCCTCGGGGTTGCGAAAGCAAATCAGCCCCAGCATTTT.

This clone was observed once. The chain employs TRBV18 and TRBJ1-4, with a tentative D call TRBD1 (6 bases). From germline, CDR1 is KGHSH and CDR2 LQKENI. V was shortened by 3 bases and J by 7 bases, with 18 bases between the two germline ends. The CDR3 extends over 16 amino acids. The CDR3 sequence is CASSPSAPGVGEKLFF. The CDR3, as DNA: TGTGCCAGCTCACCCTCGGCTCCAGGGGTCGGTGAAAAACTGTTTTTT. The full variable domain, completed using reference TRBV18 and TRBJ1-4, is NAGVMQNPRHLVRRRGQEARLRCSPMKGHSHVYWYRQLPEEGLKFMVYLQKENIIDESGMPKERFSAEFPKEGPSILRIQQVVRGDSAAYFCASSPSAPGVGEKLFFGSGTQLSVL.

A few counts support this clone. The V and J genes are TRBV30 and TRBJ2-3; possible D gene TRBD1, 5 bases. Trimming pared 3 bases from V and 0 bases from J, leaving 10 bases between. Germline values: CDR1 GTSNPN, CDR2 SVGIG (reference sequence). The CDR3 has 14 residues. The CDR3 nucleotides read TGTGCCTGGAGGGGGCTAGGGAGCACAGATACGCAGTATTTT. Translating gives CAWRGLGSTDTQYF.

The rearrangement joins TRBV6-5 to TRBJ2-4; the D is unclear. Germline CDR1 and CDR2: MNHEY and SVGAGI. Trimming stripped 6 bases from V and 0 bases from J, with 6 bases between. This CDR3 contains 13 residues. The CDR3 here is CASRELAKNIQYF. The CDR3 DNA sequence: TGTGCCAGCAGGGAGTTAGCCAAAAACATTCAGTACTTC.

This clone was observed a few times. The chain recombines TRBV27 with TRBJ2-7; tentatively, D is TRBD1 (6 bases). The V gene lost 6 bases and the J gene lost 5 bases, with 17 bases spanning the gap. This CDR3 comprises 14 residues. Germline CDR1 is MNHEY and CDR2 is SMNVEV (reference sequence). In DNA, the CDR3 is TGTGCCAGCAGGGGTCAGGGGCCTCTGAACGAGCAGTACTTC. It codes for CASRGQGPLNEQYF.

This clone was seen only once. Other DNA sequences from this sample encode an identical CDR3 as well. The chain recombines TRBV29-1 with TRBJ1-1, with a possible D match to TRBD1 (5 bases). The V end lost 0 bases, the J end lost 2 bases, and 7 bases lay between the germline ends. Germline lookup yields CDR1 SQVTM and CDR2 ANQGSEA. The CDR3 totals 13 residues. CDR3 coding DNA: TGCAGCGTTGAAGACAGGGCAAACACTGAAGCTTTCTTT. This encodes CSVEDRANTEAFF.

The chain has TRBV5-6 and TRBJ1-4; D possibly corresponds to TRBD1 (5 bases). Trimming cost V 1 base and J 3 bases, with 10 bases left between them. The CDR3 spans 15 residues. Germline-derived CDR1 and CDR2 are SGHDT and YYEEEE. The CDR3 DNA reads as TGTGCCAGCAGCTTGCAGGGTGCGCCTAATGAAAAACTGTTTTTT. Its translation is CASSLQGAPNEKLFF.

The chain carries TRBV11-1 and TRBJ1-1; D remains ambiguous. V lost 3 bases and J lost 0, with 8 bases in between. Germline CDR1 SGHAT, CDR2 FQDESV (reference sequence). The CDR3 is 14 residues long. The CDR3 nucleotides are TGTGCCAGCAGCTTCGGGGTCATGAACACTGAAGCTTTCTTT. This codes for CASSFGVMNTEAFF.

The V and J genes are TRBV5-4 and TRBJ2-7; D possibly corresponds to TRBD1 (6 bases). This CDR3 region has 15 residues. In germline, CDR1 is SGHNT, CDR2 YYREEE (reference sequence). Trimming took off 2 bases at V and 2 bases at J, with 14 bases between the two ends. The CDR3 loop is CASSLPTGTTYEQYF. The CDR3 DNA reads TGTGCCAGCAGCTTACCCACAGGGACAACCTACGAGCAGTACTTC.

The chain combines TRBV2 with TRBJ1-4, with D maybe TRBD1 (5 bases). The CDR3 covers 16 residues. Trimming shortened V by 5 bases and J by 8 bases, and 21 bases separated the two germline ends. Per germline, CDR1 SNHLY and CDR2 FYNNEI. This CDR3 reads CASSPGTQKASEKLFF. The CDR3 bases are TGTGCCAGCAGTCCCGGGACTCAAAAGGCATCCGAAAAACTGTTTTTT.

J is TRBJ2-2 and V is TRBV5-6, with a possible D match to TRBD1 (5 bases). V gave up 2 bases and J gave up 2 bases, with 10 bases separating them. This CDR3 is built from 15 residues. Germline V CDR1 and CDR2: SGHDT, YYEEEE. The CDR3, as DNA: TGTGCCAGCAGCTTTTTCGACAGAAACACCGGGGAGCTGTTTTTT. This codes for CASSFFDRNTGELFF.

V is TRBV12-3 or TRBV12-4 and J is TRBJ1-1, with D possibly being TRBD1 (5 bases). CDR3 length: 13 amino acids. V gave up 3 bases and J gave up 11 bases, with 16 bases separating them. The CDR3 spells CASSLGGDGTAFF. The CDR3 bases are TGTGCCAGCAGTTTGGGGGGAGATGGGACTGCTTTCTTT.

The CDR3 nucleotides are TGTGCCAGCAGCTTAGGGAGACAGGGGCGGGATTCACCCCTCCACTTT. This sequence encodes CASSLGRQGRDSPLHF. The V gene is TRBV7-9, the J gene TRBJ1-6; 8 bases align to TRBD1. The V gene end was trimmed by 1 base and the J gene end by 8 bases; junction bases not matched to a gene: 7. The germline V gene encodes CDR1 SEHNR and CDR2 FQNEAQ (reference sequence). CDR3 length equals 16 residues.

This chain uses TRBV6-1 with TRBJ2-3, with D hard to call. This CDR3 has 13 residues. CDR1 and CDR2 (germline): MNHNS, SASEGT. Trimming cost V 2 bases and J 2 bases, with 5 bases left between them. The CDR3 sequence: CASSEQNTDTQYF. Written as DNA, the CDR3 is TGTGCCAGCAGTGAACAGAACACAGATACGCAGTATTTT.

DNA for the CDR3: TGCAGCGTTGGGGAGGGGGACTACGAGCAGTACTTC. Amino acids: CSVGEGDYEQYF. The chain uses TRBV29-1 and TRBJ2-7; TRBD2 might be the D (7 bases). V lost 4 bases and J lost 3, with 10 bases in between. CDR1 SQVTM and CDR2 ANQGSEA come from the germline V gene. The CDR3 extends over 12 amino acids.

This rearrangement joins TRBV5-1 to TRBJ1-1; TRBD1 might be the D (5 bases). Looked up from germline, CDR1 is SGHRS and CDR2 is YFSETQ. The length of the CDR3 is 15 residues. V gave up 0 bases and J gave up 0 bases, with 9 bases separating them. As DNA, the CDR3 is TGCGCCAGCAGCTTGGAGCAGGGCGTGAACACTGAAGCTTTCTTT. This translates into CASSLEQGVNTEAFF.

J is TRBJ2-7 and V is TRBV3-1 (or the pseudogene TRBV3-2), with TRBD1 matching 10 bases. Germline trimming cut 2 bases from V and 5 bases from J; bases unmatched to any gene: 6. The CDR3 is 15 amino acids. In germline, CDR1 is LGHDT, CDR2 YNNKEL (reference sequence). The CDR3 nucleotides read TGTGCCAGCAGCCAACCGGGGACAGGGGTCGACGAGCAGTACTTC. Encoded protein: CASSQPGTGVDEQYF.

The chain recombines TRBV2 with TRBJ2-2, with TRBD1 matching 8 bases. The CDR3 length is 13 residues. Germline CDR1 is SNHLY and CDR2 is FYNNEI. V trimming: 4 bases; J trimming: 12 bases; junction bases outside the gene matches: 7. CDR3 sequence reads: CASSGSRQGKLFF. The CDR3 nucleotides read TGTGCCAGCAGTGGATCCAGACAGGGGAAGCTGTTTTTT.

V and J are TRBV19 and TRBJ2-6; tentatively, D is TRBD2 (6 bases). Trimming cost V 0 bases and J 0 bases, with 18 bases left between them. The germline V gene has CDR1 LNHDA and CDR2 SQIVND (reference sequence). The CDR3 extends over 20 amino acids. DNA of the CDR3: TGTGCCAGTAGTATAGATTATGGGACTCTCAGGAGCTCTGGGGCCAACGTCCTGACTTTC. Translating gives CASSIDYGTLRSSGANVLTF. Full variable domain (outside the CDR3, taken from reference TRBV19 and TRBJ2-6): DGGITQSPKYLFRKEGQNVTLSCEQNLNHDAMYWYRQDPGQGLRLIYYSQIVNDFQKGDIAEGYSVSREKKESFPLTVTSAQKNPTAFYLCASSIDYGTLRSSGANVLTFGAGSRLTVL.

The chain joins TRBV19 to TRBJ1-3; D may be TRBD1 (5 bases). With 5 bases removed from V and 1 base from J, the gap between germline ends came to 9 bases. The CDR3 consists of 14 residues. CDR1 and CDR2 from the germline V gene are LNHDA and SQIVND (reference sequence). The CDR3 loop is CASSRAGSGNTIYF. CDR3 sequence (DNA): TGTGCCAGTAGTCGCGCAGGGTCTGGAAACACCATATATTTT.